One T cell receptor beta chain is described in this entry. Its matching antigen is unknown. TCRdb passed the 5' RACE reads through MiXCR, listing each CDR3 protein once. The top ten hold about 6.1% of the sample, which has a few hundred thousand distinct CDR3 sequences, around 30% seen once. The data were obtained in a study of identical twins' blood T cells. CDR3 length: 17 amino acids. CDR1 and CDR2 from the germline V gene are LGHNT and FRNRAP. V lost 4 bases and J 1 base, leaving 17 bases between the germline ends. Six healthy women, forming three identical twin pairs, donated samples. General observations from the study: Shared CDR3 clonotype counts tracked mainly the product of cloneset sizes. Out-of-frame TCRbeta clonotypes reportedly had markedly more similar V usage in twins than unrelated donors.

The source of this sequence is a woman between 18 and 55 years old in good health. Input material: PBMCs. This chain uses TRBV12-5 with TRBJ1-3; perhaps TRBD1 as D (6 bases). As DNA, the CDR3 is TGTGCTAGTGGTTCTGGACAGAATTCTCCATCTGGAAACACCATATATTTT. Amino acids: CASGSGQNSPSGNTIYF.